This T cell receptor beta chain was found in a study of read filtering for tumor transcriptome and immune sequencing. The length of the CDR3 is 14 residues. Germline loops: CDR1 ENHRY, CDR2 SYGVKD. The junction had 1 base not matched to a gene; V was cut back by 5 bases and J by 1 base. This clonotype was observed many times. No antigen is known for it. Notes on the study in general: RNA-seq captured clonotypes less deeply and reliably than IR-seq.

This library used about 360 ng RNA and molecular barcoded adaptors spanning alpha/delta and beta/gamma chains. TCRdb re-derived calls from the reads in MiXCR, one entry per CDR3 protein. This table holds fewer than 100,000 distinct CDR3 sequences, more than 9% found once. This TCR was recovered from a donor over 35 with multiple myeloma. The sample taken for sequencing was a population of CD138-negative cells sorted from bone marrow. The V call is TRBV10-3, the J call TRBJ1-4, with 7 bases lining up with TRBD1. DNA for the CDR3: TGTGCCATCAGTCGACAGGGAACTAATGAAAAACTGTTTTTT. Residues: CAISRQGTNEKLFF.